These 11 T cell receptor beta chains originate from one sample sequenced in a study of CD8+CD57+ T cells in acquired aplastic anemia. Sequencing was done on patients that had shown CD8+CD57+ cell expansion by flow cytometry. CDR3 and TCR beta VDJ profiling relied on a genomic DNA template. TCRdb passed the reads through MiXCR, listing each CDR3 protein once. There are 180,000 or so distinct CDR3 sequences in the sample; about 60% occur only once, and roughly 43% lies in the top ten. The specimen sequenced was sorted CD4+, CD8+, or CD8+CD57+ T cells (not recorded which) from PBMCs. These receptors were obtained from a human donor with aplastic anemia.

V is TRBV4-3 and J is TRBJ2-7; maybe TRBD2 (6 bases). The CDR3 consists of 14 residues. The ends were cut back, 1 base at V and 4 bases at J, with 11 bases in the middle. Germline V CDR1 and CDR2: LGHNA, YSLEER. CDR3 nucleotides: TGCGCCAGCAGCCAAGGGGCGGGATATTACGAGCAGTACTTC. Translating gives CASSQGAGYYEQYF.

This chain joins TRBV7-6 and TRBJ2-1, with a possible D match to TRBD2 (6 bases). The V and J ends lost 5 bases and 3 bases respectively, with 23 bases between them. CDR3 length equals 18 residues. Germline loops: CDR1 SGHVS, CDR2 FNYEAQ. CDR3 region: CASSPIGGTAGSYNEQFF. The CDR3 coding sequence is TGTGCCAGCAGCCCAATTGGGGGGACGGCGGGAAGCTACAATGAGCAGTTCTTC.

As DNA, the CDR3 is TGTGCCAGCAGTTTATGGACAGGGGCTGAAGCTTTCTTT. This encodes CASSLWTGAEAFF. This chain joins TRBV27 and TRBJ1-1; 9 bases agree with TRBD1. Per germline, CDR1 MNHEY and CDR2 SMNVEV (reference sequence). V was clipped by 1 base and J by 6 bases; unmatched bases: 0. This CDR3 has 13 amino acids.

CDR3 region: CASSLAIGDQPQHF. The CDR3 DNA follows: TGTGCCAGCAGTTTAGCGATCGGGGATCAGCCCCAGCATTTT. V gene TRBV12-3 or TRBV12-4 combines with J gene TRBJ1-5; no definite D call. CDR3 length: 14 residues. V was pared by 0 bases and J by 5 bases, with 8 bases between.

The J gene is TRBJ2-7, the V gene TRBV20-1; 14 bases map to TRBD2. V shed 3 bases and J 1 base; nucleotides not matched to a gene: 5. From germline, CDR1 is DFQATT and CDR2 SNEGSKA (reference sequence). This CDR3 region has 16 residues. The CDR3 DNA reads TGCAGTGCTAGGGGGACTAGCGGGAGTTTGTCCTACGAGCAGTACTTC. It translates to CSARGTSGSLSYEQYF.

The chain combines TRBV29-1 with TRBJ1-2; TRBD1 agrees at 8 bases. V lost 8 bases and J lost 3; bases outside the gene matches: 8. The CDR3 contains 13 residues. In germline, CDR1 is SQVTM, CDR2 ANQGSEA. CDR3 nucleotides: TGCAGCAGTTTGACAGGGGTGCACTATGGCTACACCTTC. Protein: CSSLTGVHYGYTF. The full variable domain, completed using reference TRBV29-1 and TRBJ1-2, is SAVISQKPSRDICQRGTSLTIQCQVDSQVTMMFWYRQQPGQSLTLIATANQGSEATYESGFVIDKFPISRPNLTFSTLTVSNMSPEDSSIYLCSSLTGVHYGYTFGSGTRLTVV.

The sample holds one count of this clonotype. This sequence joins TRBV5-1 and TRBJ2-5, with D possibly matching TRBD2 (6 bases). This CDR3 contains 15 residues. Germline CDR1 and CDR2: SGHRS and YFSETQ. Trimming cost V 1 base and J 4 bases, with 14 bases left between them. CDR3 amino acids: CASSLTGGGSETQYF. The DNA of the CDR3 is TGCGCCAGCAGCTTGACAGGAGGAGGGTCAGAGACCCAGTACTTC.

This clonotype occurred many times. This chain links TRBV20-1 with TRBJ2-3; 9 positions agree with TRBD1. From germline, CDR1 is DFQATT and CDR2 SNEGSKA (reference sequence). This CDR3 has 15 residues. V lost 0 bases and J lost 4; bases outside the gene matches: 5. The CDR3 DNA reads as TGCAGTGCTAGAGATTCGGGGACAGGGCCAGATACGCAGTATTTT. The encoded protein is CSARDSGTGPDTQYF.

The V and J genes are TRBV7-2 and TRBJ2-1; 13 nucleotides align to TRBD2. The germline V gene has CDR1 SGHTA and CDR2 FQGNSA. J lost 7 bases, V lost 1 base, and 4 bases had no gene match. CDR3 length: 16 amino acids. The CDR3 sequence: CASSLVGLAGVNEQFF. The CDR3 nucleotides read TGTGCCAGCAGCTTAGTCGGACTAGCGGGAGTGAATGAGCAGTTCTTC.

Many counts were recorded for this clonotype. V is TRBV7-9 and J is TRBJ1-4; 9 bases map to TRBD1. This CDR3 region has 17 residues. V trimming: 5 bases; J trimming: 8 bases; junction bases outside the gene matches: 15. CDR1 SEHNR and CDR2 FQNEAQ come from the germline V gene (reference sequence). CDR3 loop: CASSPETADRGGEKLFF. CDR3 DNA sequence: TGTGCCAGCAGCCCCGAGACGGCCGACAGGGGGGGAGAAAAACTGTTTTTT. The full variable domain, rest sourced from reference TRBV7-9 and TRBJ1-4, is DTGVSQNPRHKITKRGQNVTFRCDPISEHNRLYWYRQTLGQGPEFLTYFQNEAQLEKSRLLSDRFSAERPKGSFSTLEIQRTEQGDSAMYLCASSPETADRGGEKLFFGSGTQLSVL.

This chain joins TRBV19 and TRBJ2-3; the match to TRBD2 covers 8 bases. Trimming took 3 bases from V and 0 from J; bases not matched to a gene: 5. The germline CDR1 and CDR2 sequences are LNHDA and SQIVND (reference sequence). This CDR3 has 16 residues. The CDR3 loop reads CASSITGGPSTDTQYF. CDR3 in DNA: TGTGCCAGTAGTATCACGGGAGGGCCAAGCACAGATACGCAGTATTTT.